The rows below give T cell receptor beta chains drawn from one sample of a study of PD-1 blockade in classical Hodgkin lymphoma. The protocol was immunoSEQ multiplex PCR, while the TCRdb copy is restricted to in-frame clones and leaves out a portion. The sample carries roughly 61,000 clones, 80% to 90% recorded once. The material was peripheral blood mononuclear cells (PBMCs), obtained at baseline. The source of these receptors is a human donor with classical Hodgkin lymphoma. The CDR3 runs from the conserved cysteine through the conserved F or W. Fields, in order: CDR3 DNA, CDR3 protein, V gene, clone size, D gene, J gene. D genes are given only for firm matches. Part of the rows lack a size; the others show once, few, many or a class for expanded clones.

cdr3_nt: TGTGCCAGTACCCTTTCGAACACTGAAGCTTTCTTT; cdr3_aa: CASTLSNTEAFF; v_call: TRBV19; clone_size: NA; d_call: NA; j_call: TRBJ1-1
cdr3_nt: TGTGCCAGCAGCTCACCCGACCCAGGGGCCTTATACGAGCAGTACTTC; cdr3_aa: CASSSPDPGALYEQYF; v_call: TRBV7-9; clone_size: NA; d_call: NA; j_call: TRBJ2-7
cdr3_nt: TGTGCCACCAGCAGAGATCATACTGGGGATCAAGTCCTTTTT; cdr3_aa: CATSRDHTGDQVLF; v_call: TRBV15; clone_size: NA; d_call: NA; j_call: TRBJ1-4
cdr3_nt: TGTGCCAGCAGCGTAGCGGGACTGGACACTGGTGGCTACACCTTC; cdr3_aa: CASSVAGLDTGGYTF; v_call: TRBV9; clone_size: few; d_call: NA; j_call: TRBJ1-2
cdr3_nt: TGTGCCAGCTCCCGGGGGACTGAGCAGTTCTTC; cdr3_aa: CASSRGTEQFF; v_call: TRBV27; clone_size: NA; d_call: NA; j_call: TRBJ2-1
cdr3_nt: TGTGCCAGCAGCGTAGGGACCGACTATGGCTACACCTTC; cdr3_aa: CASSVGTDYGYTF; v_call: TRBV9; clone_size: NA; d_call: NA; j_call: TRBJ1-2
cdr3_nt: TGTGCCAGCAGTGCTACATCGACCCAAAGAGCTTTCTTT; cdr3_aa: CASSATSTQRAFF; v_call: TRBV25-1; clone_size: once; d_call: NA; j_call: TRBJ1-1
cdr3_nt: TGTGCCTGGAGTGTGGGACAGGGTATAGGCACTGAAGCTTTCTTT; cdr3_aa: CAWSVGQGIGTEAFF; v_call: TRBV30; clone_size: NA; d_call: TRBD1; j_call: TRBJ1-1
cdr3_nt: TGTGCCAGCAGTCACACTAGCGGGGTTGTATATGAGCAGTTCTTC; cdr3_aa: CASSHTSGVVYEQFF; v_call: TRBV7-8; clone_size: NA; d_call: TRBD2; j_call: TRBJ2-1
cdr3_nt: TGCAGCGTTGATATTGGACGAAATGAAGCTTTCTTT; cdr3_aa: CSVDIGRNEAFF; v_call: TRBV29-1; clone_size: NA; d_call: NA; j_call: TRBJ1-1
cdr3_nt: TGCAGTGCGGGGGAACCAGCTTTCTTT; cdr3_aa: CSAGEPAFF; v_call: TRBV20-1; clone_size: few; d_call: NA; j_call: TRBJ1-1
cdr3_nt: TGTGCCAGCAGGGGACAGATGAATTCACCCCTCCACTTT; cdr3_aa: CASRGQMNSPLHF; v_call: TRBV7-3; clone_size: NA; d_call: TRBD1; j_call: TRBJ1-6
cdr3_nt: TGTGCCAGCAGTTACTCGAGAGGTCAGCCCCAGCATTTT; cdr3_aa: CASSYSRGQPQHF; v_call: TRBV6-5; clone_size: NA; d_call: NA; j_call: TRBJ1-5
cdr3_nt: TGCAGCGTTGAAATGGACTCACCCTACGAGCAGTACTTC; cdr3_aa: CSVEMDSPYEQYF; v_call: TRBV29-1; clone_size: NA; d_call: NA; j_call: TRBJ2-7
cdr3_nt: TGTGCCATCAGTGCGGAGGAGACCCAGTACTTC; cdr3_aa: CAISAEETQYF; v_call: TRBV10-3; clone_size: NA; d_call: NA; j_call: TRBJ2-5
cdr3_nt: TGTGCCAGCTCATCTTTACGTGCCCCCAAGGGAATCAATGAGCAGTTCTTC; cdr3_aa: CASSSLRAPKGINEQFF; v_call: TRBV18; clone_size: NA; d_call: NA; j_call: TRBJ2-1
cdr3_nt: TGTGCCAGCAAACAACAAGGCTACACCTTC; cdr3_aa: CASKQQGYTF; v_call: TRBV28; clone_size: NA; d_call: NA; j_call: TRBJ1-2
cdr3_nt: TGTGCCAGCAGCTTAGACAGGCTGAACACTGAAGCTTTCTTT; cdr3_aa: CASSLDRLNTEAFF; v_call: TRBV7-9; clone_size: few; d_call: NA; j_call: TRBJ1-1
cdr3_nt: TGTGCCAGCAGCTTGGAAGTGAATGCGGGGGAAGCTTTCTTT; cdr3_aa: CASSLEVNAGEAFF; v_call: TRBV5-6; clone_size: NA; d_call: NA; j_call: TRBJ1-1
cdr3_nt: TGTGCCTGGAGTGTACGGACAGAGGCTCTCACTGAAGCTTTCTTT; cdr3_aa: CAWSVRTEALTEAFF; v_call: TRBV30; clone_size: NA; d_call: NA; j_call: TRBJ1-1
cdr3_nt: TGTGCCAGCAGCCAAGATCCCCAATGGCAGGGGGCCGAGACCCAGTACTTC; cdr3_aa: CASSQDPQWQGAETQYF; v_call: TRBV14; clone_size: once; d_call: TRBD1; j_call: TRBJ2-5
cdr3_nt: TGTGCCAGCAGCCGCGGGGTGGGCAATCAGCCCCAGCATTTT; cdr3_aa: CASSRGVGNQPQHF; v_call: TRBV7-9; clone_size: NA; d_call: NA; j_call: TRBJ1-5
cdr3_nt: TGTGCCAGCAGCCGGACAGGATTCAATCAGCCCCAGCATTTT; cdr3_aa: CASSRTGFNQPQHF; v_call: TRBV6-5; clone_size: NA; d_call: TRBD1; j_call: TRBJ1-5
cdr3_nt: TGTGCCAGCAGTCCCTCTATGGGGTCGACAGGCCACTACACCTTC; cdr3_aa: CASSPSMGSTGHYTF; v_call: TRBV28; clone_size: NA; d_call: NA; j_call: TRBJ1-2
cdr3_nt: TGTGCCAGCAGTTTATCTGGGACGGTCGTCTGGAGGAACACTGAAGCTTTCTTT; cdr3_aa: CASSLSGTVVWRNTEAFF; v_call: TRBV27; clone_size: NA; d_call: NA; j_call: TRBJ1-1
cdr3_nt: TGTGCCAGCAGTGATCAGGGGGCCTACCTTTATGGCTACACCTTC; cdr3_aa: CASSDQGAYLYGYTF; v_call: TRBV25-1; clone_size: NA; d_call: TRBD1; j_call: TRBJ1-2
cdr3_nt: TGTGCCAGCAGCTTCTTTTCGACTAGCGGGGGGGCCCCAGATACGCAGTATTTT; cdr3_aa: CASSFFSTSGGAPDTQYF; v_call: TRBV5-4; clone_size: NA; d_call: TRBD2; j_call: TRBJ2-3
cdr3_nt: TGTGCCAGCAGTTATGTGTGGGACCCCCAAGAGACCCAGTACTTC; cdr3_aa: CASSYVWDPQETQYF; v_call: TRBV6-5; clone_size: NA; d_call: NA; j_call: TRBJ2-5
cdr3_nt: TGTGCCAGCAGCCTCACCCCGGACAGAACCTACGAGCAGTACTTC; cdr3_aa: CASSLTPDRTYEQYF; v_call: TRBV27; clone_size: NA; d_call: NA; j_call: TRBJ2-7
cdr3_nt: TGTGCCAGTTCTAGCGGGGGCACCGGGGAGCTGTTTTTT; cdr3_aa: CASSSGGTGELFF; v_call: TRBV6-5; clone_size: NA; d_call: TRBD2; j_call: TRBJ2-2
cdr3_nt: TGTGCCATCAGTGAGAGTAGCGGGGAAGCTCTAGGGACCTACAATGAGCAGTTCTTC; cdr3_aa: CAISESSGEALGTYNEQFF; v_call: TRBV10-3; clone_size: NA; d_call: TRBD2; j_call: TRBJ2-1
cdr3_nt: TGTGCCTGGAGTAGACCCAACGGGGACACCATATATTTT; cdr3_aa: CAWSRPNGDTIYF; v_call: TRBV30; clone_size: few; d_call: NA; j_call: TRBJ1-3
cdr3_nt: TGTGCCAGCAGTCTACAGGGCCCGATCAATCAGCCCCAGCATTTT; cdr3_aa: CASSLQGPINQPQHF; v_call: TRBV27; clone_size: NA; d_call: NA; j_call: TRBJ1-5
cdr3_nt: TGCGCCAGCAGCGAAAGTACGCACACCCGTGACGATTCACCCCTCCACTTT; cdr3_aa: CASSESTHTRDDSPLHF; v_call: TRBV5-1; clone_size: NA; d_call: NA; j_call: TRBJ1-6
cdr3_nt: TGTGCCAGCCGACCGGGACAGGGCTTCCTCTCTGGGGCCAACGTCCTGACTTTC; cdr3_aa: CASRPGQGFLSGANVLTF; v_call: TRBV5-5; clone_size: NA; d_call: TRBD1; j_call: TRBJ2-6